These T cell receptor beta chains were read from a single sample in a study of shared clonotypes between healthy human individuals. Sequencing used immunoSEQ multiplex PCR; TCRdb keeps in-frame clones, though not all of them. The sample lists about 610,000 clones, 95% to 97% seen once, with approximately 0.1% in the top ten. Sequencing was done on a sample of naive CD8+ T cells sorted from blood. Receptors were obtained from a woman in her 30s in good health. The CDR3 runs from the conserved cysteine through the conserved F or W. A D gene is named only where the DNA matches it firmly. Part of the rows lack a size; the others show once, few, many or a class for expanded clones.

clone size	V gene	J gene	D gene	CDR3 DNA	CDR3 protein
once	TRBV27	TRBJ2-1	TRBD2	TGTGCCAGCAGTTTACTAGCGGGCTCCTACAATGAGCAGTTCTTC	CASSLLAGSYNEQFF
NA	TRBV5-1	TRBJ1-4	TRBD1	TGCGCCAGCAGCTTTAGGGGCGGGACAGGCAATGAAAAACTGTTTTTT	CASSFRGGTGNEKLFF
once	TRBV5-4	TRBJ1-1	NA	TGTGCCAGCAGCTTGTGGGGATCAGGCCACACTGAAGCTTTCTTT	CASSLWGSGHTEAFF
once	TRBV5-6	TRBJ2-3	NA	TGTGCCAGCAGACAAAGTAGGGGAGGCACAGATACGCAGTATTTT	CASRQSRGGTDTQYF
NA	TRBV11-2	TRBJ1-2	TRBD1	TGTGCCAGCAGCTTTGGGACAGGGTCGCACTATGGCTACACCTTC	CASSFGTGSHYGYTF
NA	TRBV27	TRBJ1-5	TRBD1	TGTGCCAGCAGTGCGCGTTACAGGGGAGGACAGCCCCAGCATTTT	CASSARYRGGQPQHF
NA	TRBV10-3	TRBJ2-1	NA	TGTGCCATCAGTACTCGCGAGCGGTACAATGAGCAGTTCTTC	CAISTRERYNEQFF
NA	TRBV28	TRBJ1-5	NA	TGTGCCAGCAGTTTGACCGTGGGGCAGATTAATCAGCCCCAGCATTTT	CASSLTVGQINQPQHF
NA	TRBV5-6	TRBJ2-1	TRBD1	TGTGCCAGCAGCTTTCCAGGGGGTTTCTACAATGAGCAGTTCTTC	CASSFPGGFYNEQFF
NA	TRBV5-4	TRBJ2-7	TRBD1	TGTGCCAGCAGCTTCCAGGGGGCGGGGGAGCAGTACTTC	CASSFQGAGEQYF
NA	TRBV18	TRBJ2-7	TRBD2	TGTGCCAGCTCACCACCGGTAGCGGGAGGGCCCGGCGAGCAGTACTTC	CASSPPVAGGPGEQYF
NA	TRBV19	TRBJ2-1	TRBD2	TGTGCCAGTAATTGGGAGGGCCTATACAATGAGCAGTTCTTC	CASNWEGLYNEQFF
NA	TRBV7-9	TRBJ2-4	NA	TGTGCCAGCAGCTTAGCTGACGGGGCCAAAAACATTCAGTACTTC	CASSLADGAKNIQYF
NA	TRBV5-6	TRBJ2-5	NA	TGTGCCAGCAGCCTCTCCGGGGAGGCGGGAGAGACCCAGTACTTC	CASSLSGEAGETQYF
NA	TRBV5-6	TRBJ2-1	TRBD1	TGTGCCAGCAGCTTGGTAGGACAGGGTCTGCACAATGAGCAGTTCTTC	CASSLVGQGLHNEQFF
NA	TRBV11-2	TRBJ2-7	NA	TGTGCCAGCAGCTTAGACTTCGGGATCTACGAGCAGTACTTC	CASSLDFGIYEQYF
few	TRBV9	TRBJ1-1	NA	TGTGCCAGCAGCGTAGAGGGTGTGAACACTGAAGCTTTCTTT	CASSVEGVNTEAFF
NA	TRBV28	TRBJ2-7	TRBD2	TGTGCCAGCAGTCAGCGGGGATCGACTAGCGGGCGGTCCTACGAGCAGTACTTC	CASSQRGSTSGRSYEQYF
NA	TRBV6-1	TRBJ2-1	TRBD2	TGTGCCAGCAGTGAGACTAGCGGGAGGCCCTCCTACAATGAGCAGTTCTTC	CASSETSGRPSYNEQFF
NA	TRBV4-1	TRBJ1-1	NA	TGCGCCAGCAGCCCCGAGGGAAACACTGAAGCTTTCTTT	CASSPEGNTEAFF
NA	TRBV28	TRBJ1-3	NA	TGTGCCAGCAGCACTAGCTCTGGAAACACCATATATTTT	CASSTSSGNTIYF
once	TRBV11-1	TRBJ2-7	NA	TGTGCCAGCAGCTTTGGGGGCTCCTACGAGCAGTACTTC	CASSFGGSYEQYF